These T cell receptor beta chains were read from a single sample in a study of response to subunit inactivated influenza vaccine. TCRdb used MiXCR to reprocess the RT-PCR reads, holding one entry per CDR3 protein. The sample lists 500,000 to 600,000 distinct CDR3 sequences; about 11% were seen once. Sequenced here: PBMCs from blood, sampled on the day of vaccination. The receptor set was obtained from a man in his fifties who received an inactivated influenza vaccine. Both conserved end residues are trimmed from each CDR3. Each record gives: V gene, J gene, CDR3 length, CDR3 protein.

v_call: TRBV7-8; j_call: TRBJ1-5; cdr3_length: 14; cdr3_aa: ASSSLDSPNNQPQH
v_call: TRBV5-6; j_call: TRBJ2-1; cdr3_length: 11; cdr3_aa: ASSLYSYNEQF
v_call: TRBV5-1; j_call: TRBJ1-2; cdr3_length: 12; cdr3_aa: ASSLVTGGGGYT
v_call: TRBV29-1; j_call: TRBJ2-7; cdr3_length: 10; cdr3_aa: SVEFGTREQY
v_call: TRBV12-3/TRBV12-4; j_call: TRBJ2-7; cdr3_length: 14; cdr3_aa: ASSLVAGVLIHEQY
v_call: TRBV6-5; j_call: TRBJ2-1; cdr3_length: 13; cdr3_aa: ASKILAGVHNEQF
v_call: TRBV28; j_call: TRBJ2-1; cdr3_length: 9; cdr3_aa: ASRLAGGDF
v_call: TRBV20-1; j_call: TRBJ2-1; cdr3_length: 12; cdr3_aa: SARDGSLAHEQF
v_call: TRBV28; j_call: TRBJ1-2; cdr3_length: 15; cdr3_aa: ASSANIAGGVFGGYT
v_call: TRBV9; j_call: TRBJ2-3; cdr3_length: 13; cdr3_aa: ASSVGAFSTDTQY
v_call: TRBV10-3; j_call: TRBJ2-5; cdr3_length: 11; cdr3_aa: AINGQAEETQY
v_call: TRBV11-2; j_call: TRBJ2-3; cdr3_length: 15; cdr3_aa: ASRTLRLAGLADTQY
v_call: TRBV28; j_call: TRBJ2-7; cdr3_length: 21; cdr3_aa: ASSLFFKTGTKLAGVTTYEQY
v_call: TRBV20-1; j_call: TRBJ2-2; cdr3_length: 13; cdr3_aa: SAKDLDRSTGELF
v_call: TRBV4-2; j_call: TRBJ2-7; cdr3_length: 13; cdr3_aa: ASSAASGHSYEQY